The 13 T cell receptor beta chains presented below share a single source sample, sequenced in a study of T cell changes during pregnancy in multiple sclerosis. Data came from immunoSEQ multiplex PCR; TCRdb stores just in-frame clones and leaves some out. The sample lists tens of thousands of clones; 90% were seen once. The sample here was peripheral blood, taken in the third trimester of pregnancy. The receptor source for this set is a female donor in good health, enrolled as a control in a pregnancy study.

The chain employs TRBV28 and TRBJ1-6; 7 bases agree with TRBD1. V shed 6 bases, J shed 7 bases, and the junction held 3 bases outside the gene matches. The CDR3 has 13 amino acids. Germline CDR1 reads MDHEN; CDR2 reads SYDVKM. CDR3 in amino acids: CASRLTGNSPLHF. The CDR3 DNA follows: TGTGCCAGCAGACTGACAGGGAATTCACCCCTCCACTTT.

This chain connects TRBV18 to TRBJ1-4, with a possible D match to TRBD1 (5 bases). V was shortened by 2 bases and J by 3 bases, with 13 bases between the two germline ends. This CDR3 spans 16 amino acids. Germline V gene sequence: CDR1 KGHSH, CDR2 LQKENI. CDR3 in amino acids: CASSPSSSRANEKLFF. The DNA of the CDR3 is TGTGCCAGCTCACCATCGAGTAGCAGGGCTAATGAAAAACTGTTTTTT.

Here the CDR3 DNA reads TGTGCCAGCGCTAGAGCCTACAACTATGGCTACACCTTC. Residues: CASARAYNYGYTF. The chain uses TRBV28 and TRBJ1-2; D uncertain. Germline CDR1 and CDR2: MDHEN and SYDVKM. This CDR3 has 13 residues. V was cut by 8 bases and J by 2 bases, with 12 bases left in between.

The chain employs TRBV29-1 and TRBJ2-5; TRBD2 might be the D (5 bases). The J call may be mistaken, given a closer DNA end match to TRBJ2-7. The CDR3 spans 13 residues. Looked up from germline, CDR1 is SQVTM and CDR2 is ANQGSEA. DNA for the CDR3: TGCAGCGTCCTACTCCGGGGTTCCTACGAGCAGTACTTC. Protein: CSVLLRGSYEQYF.

V gene TRBV10-3 combines with J gene TRBJ2-6; 10 nucleotides line up with TRBD1. The trim removed 5 bases at V and 0 bases at J, leaving 4 bases unmatched. CDR1 ENHRY and CDR2 SYGVKD come from the germline V gene. The CDR3 extends over 17 amino acids. CDR3 in DNA: TGTGCCATCAGTCCGGGACAGGGGACCTCTGGGGCCAACGTCCTGACTTTC. This encodes CAISPGQGTSGANVLTF.

V and J are TRBV29-1 and TRBJ2-1; TRBD2 matches 13 bases. Per germline, CDR1 SQVTM and CDR2 ANQGSEA. The CDR3 extends over 12 amino acids. Unmatched junction bases numbered 2, after V lost 7 bases and J lost 8 bases. The CDR3 DNA follows: TGCAGCGGGACTAGCGGGAGCGATGAGCAGTTCTTC. This translates into CSGTSGSDEQFF.

This rearrangement joins TRBV19 to TRBJ2-7, with 8 bases lining up with TRBD1. Germline V gene sequence: CDR1 LNHDA, CDR2 SQIVND (reference sequence). The CDR3 runs 14 residues. The V segment lost 6 bases and the J segment 4 bases; nucleotides outside the gene matches: 8. Here the CDR3 DNA reads TGTGCCAGTAGGAAAGCAGGGGGCTTGTACGAGCAGTACTTC. It codes for CASRKAGGLYEQYF. Full variable domain (missing parts from reference TRBV19 and TRBJ2-7): DGGITQSPKYLFRKEGQNVTLSCEQNLNHDAMYWYRQDPGQGLRLIYYSQIVNDFQKGDIAEGYSVSREKKESFPLTVTSAQKNPTAFYLCASRKAGGLYEQYFGPGTRLTVT.

V usage is TRBV6-6 and J usage is TRBJ2-7; 9 nucleotides match TRBD1. The CDR3 spans 15 residues. J lost 6 bases, V lost 5 bases, and 11 bases had no gene match. Germline V CDR1 and CDR2: MNHNY, SVGAGI (reference sequence). The CDR3 DNA reads TGTGCCAGCAGTAGCCCAAGCAGGACAGGGGCCGAGCAGTACTTC. This codes for CASSSPSRTGAEQYF.

The chain joins TRBV4-2 to TRBJ2-7, with TRBD2 matching 9 bases. There are 16 residues in the CDR3. Losses at the gene ends were 0 bases for V and 6 bases for J; bases not matched to a gene: 9. Per the germline V gene, CDR1 is LGHNA and CDR2 is YNFKEQ. The CDR3 region has the DNA TGTGCCAGCAGCCAAGATTTCGCGGGAGGGACGCTCGAGCAGTACTTC. It codes for CASSQDFAGGTLEQYF.

This chain connects TRBV27 to TRBJ1-2, with a possible D match to TRBD1 (6 bases). This CDR3 region has 14 residues. Trimming shortened V by 0 bases and J by 8 bases, and 13 bases separated the two germline ends. Looked up from germline, CDR1 is MNHEY and CDR2 is SMNVEV (reference sequence). The DNA for the CDR3 is TGTGCCAGCAGTTTATCGGGGGGGGCGCGGGGCTACACCTTC. Its protein is CASSLSGGARGYTF.

The chain is built from TRBV9 and TRBJ2-1; 10 nucleotides line up with TRBD2. Germline values: CDR1 SGDLS, CDR2 YYNGEE. J gave up 5 bases and V 3 bases, and 14 bases lay outside the gene matches. CDR3 size: 18 residues. The CDR3 spells CASSDPQLAGDRNNEQFF. The DNA for the CDR3 is TGTGCCAGCAGCGACCCACAGCTAGCGGGGGACCGAAACAATGAGCAGTTCTTC.

The chain is built from TRBV5-1 and TRBJ1-4, with D possibly matching TRBD1 (6 bases). The germline CDR1 and CDR2 sequences are SGHRS and YFSETQ. The CDR3 is 14 amino acids. The germline V and J ends were trimmed by 2 bases and 8 bases, with 13 bases remaining between them. The chain's CDR3 is CASSLTGLREKLFF. Written as DNA, the CDR3 is TGCGCCAGCAGCTTAACAGGGTTGAGAGAAAAACTGTTTTTT.

The chain links TRBV5-1 to TRBJ2-4, with TRBD2 matching over 7 bases. V shed 7 bases and J 4 bases; nucleotides not matched to a gene: 8. The CDR3 extends over 14 amino acids. Per germline, CDR1 SGHRS and CDR2 YFSETQ. The CDR3 reads CASSRGGAKNIQYF. The DNA of the CDR3 is TGCGCCAGCTCCCGGGGAGGGGCAAAAAACATTCAGTACTTC.